Listed here are 14 T cell receptor beta chains from one sample, sequenced in a study of T cell repertoires in cytomegalovirus infection. One entry per CDR3 protein, called by TCRdb with MiXCR from the reads. The sample lists 300,000 to 400,000 distinct CDR3 sequences; over 7.5% were seen once. The specimen was PBMCs. The receptors come from a human donor in good health (CMV status not recorded). Some clones in this sample may be carry-over from other donors' samples.

This clonotype occurred many times. The V call is TRBV10-3, the J call TRBJ2-7, with 15 bases fitting TRBD2. Germline V gene data show CDR1 as ENHRY and CDR2 as SYGVKD. The CDR3 contains 18 residues. J was trimmed by 0 bases and V by 6 bases; bases with no gene match: 9. The CDR3 DNA reads as TGTGCCATCAGATCCCCGGGACTAGCGGGAGGTAGCTCCTACGAGCAGTACTTC. Its protein is CAIRSPGLAGGSSYEQYF.

This clonotype came up a few times. In nucleotides, the CDR3 is TGTGCCAGCAGCTCTGTGGGGTTCCAAGAGACCCAGTACTTC. This gives the protein CASSSVGFQETQYF. The V call is TRBV7-2, the J call TRBJ2-5; no firm D call. V was trimmed by 4 bases and J by 1 base, leaving 10 bases between them. This CDR3 has 14 amino acids. Germline V gives CDR1 SGHTA, CDR2 FQGNSA.

This clonotype came up many times. This chain connects TRBV7-2 to TRBJ1-1; 7 nucleotides agree with TRBD1. This CDR3 region has 15 residues. CDR1 and CDR2 (germline): SGHTA, FQGNSA. Unmatched junction bases numbered 8, after V lost 5 bases and J lost 2 bases. The DNA for the CDR3 is TGTGCCAGCAGCCCAGGGGGGGCCGCCAACACTGAAGCTTTCTTT. Its protein product is CASSPGGAANTEAFF.

Worth noting for this clonotype: A much larger clonotype is one base distant, so this may be a read error. This chain joins TRBV11-3 and TRBJ1-1; D call uncertain. The CDR3 consists of 13 residues. In germline, CDR1 is SGHNT, CDR2 YENEEA. Here the CDR3 DNA reads TGTGCCAGCAGCCTTCGGCTGGGCACTAAAGCTTTCTTT. This codes for CASSLRLGTKAFF.

This clonotype has a count of ten or more. This sequence joins TRBV7-6 and TRBJ2-2; possible D gene TRBD1, 6 bases. The ends were cut back, 6 bases at V and 5 bases at J, with 13 bases in the middle. Germline CDR1 reads SGHVS; CDR2 reads FNYEAQ. The CDR3 totals 14 residues. The CDR3 DNA reads TGTGCCAGCAGGACGCACAGGGAGACCGGGGAGCTGTTTTTT. Protein product: CASRTHRETGELFF.

This clonotype was picked up many times. This chain connects TRBV7-2 to TRBJ2-1, with D perhaps TRBD2 (5 bases). CDR1 and CDR2 from the germline V gene are SGHTA and FQGNSA. The CDR3 runs 15 residues. V lost 1 base and J lost 4, with 11 bases in between. As DNA, the CDR3 is TGTGCCAGCAGCTTAGGGTTCGGGGAGTACAATGAGCAGTTCTTC. Protein: CASSLGFGEYNEQFF.

The chain carries TRBV10-3 and TRBJ1-6; no reliable D call. The CDR3 is made up of 14 amino acids. V was pared by 3 bases and J by 7 bases, with 10 bases between. Germline loops: CDR1 ENHRY, CDR2 SYGVKD. The CDR3 DNA reads TGTGCCATCAGTGATTCGACTTCAAATTCACCCCTCCACTTT. This translates into CAISDSTSNSPLHF.

This clonotype came up a few times. The J gene is TRBJ1-3, the V gene TRBV9, with 10 bases identical to TRBD1. Germline V gives CDR1 SGDLS, CDR2 YYNGEE. This CDR3 spans 16 amino acids. The junction had 6 bases not matched to a gene; V was cut back by 3 bases and J by 3 bases. DNA of the CDR3: TGTGCCAGCAGCGCCCGGGACAGGGGCAATGGAAACACCATATATTTT. Amino acid sequence: CASSARDRGNGNTIYF.

This clonotype was recorded at least ten times. The V call is TRBV7-9, the J call TRBJ2-3; D is uncertain. Germline V gives CDR1 SEHNR, CDR2 FQNEAQ (reference sequence). This CDR3 has 12 amino acids. The ends were cut back, 5 bases at V and 2 bases at J, with 5 bases in the middle. DNA of the CDR3: TGTGCCAGCAGCCTTATCACAGATACGCAGTATTTT. Its translation is CASSLITDTQYF.

V and J are TRBV4-3 and TRBJ2-1, with 10 positions matching TRBD2. Per germline, CDR1 LGHNA and CDR2 YSLEER. V lost 2 bases, J lost 6 bases, and 7 bases stayed unmatched. The CDR3 extends over 16 amino acids. The CDR3 DNA is TGCGCCAGCAGCCAAAACCTAGCGGGAGTTACCAATGAGCAGTTCTTC. Residues: CASSQNLAGVTNEQFF.

V usage is TRBV20-1 and J usage is TRBJ1-5; D uncertain. This CDR3 contains 14 residues. The germline V gene has CDR1 DFQATT and CDR2 SNEGSKA (reference sequence). The V and J ends lost 6 bases and 0 bases respectively, with 12 bases between them. This chain's CDR3 is CSAPDRLSNQPQHF. In nucleotides, the CDR3 is TGCAGTGCCCCTGACCGCCTTAGCAATCAGCCCCAGCATTTT.

This clonotype has only a few counts. The chain employs TRBV11-2 and TRBJ2-7, with a possible D match to TRBD1 (7 bases). V was pared by 6 bases and J by 3 bases, with 12 bases between. There are 13 residues in the CDR3. Per germline, CDR1 SGHAT and CDR2 FQNNGV. The CDR3 protein is CASRGQGGYEQYF. Here the CDR3 DNA reads TGTGCCAGCAGAGGTCAGGGGGGCTACGAGCAGTACTTC.

This clonotype came up a few times. CDR3: CASSYAPSGANVLTF. DNA of the CDR3: TGTGCCAGCAGTTACGCCCCCAGTGGGGCCAACGTCCTGACTTTC. J is TRBJ2-6 and V is TRBV6-2 or TRBV6-3; D is unclear. The V end lost 2 bases, the J end lost 3 bases, and 8 bases lay between the germline ends. This CDR3 is 15 amino acids long. Germline loops: CDR1 MNHEY, CDR2 SVGEGT.

V is TRBV5-1 and J is TRBJ2-7; no clear D gene. Germline V gene data show CDR1 as SGHRS and CDR2 as YFSETQ. The V end lost 0 bases, the J end lost 2 bases, and 12 bases lay between the germline ends. The CDR3 loop spans 15 amino acids. The CDR3 coding sequence is TGCGCCAGCAGCTTGGCCGGCAGGTTTACCTACGAGCAGTACTTC. Residues: CASSLAGRFTYEQYF.